Detailed here is one T cell receptor (beta chain). Its antigen is undetermined. These data are taken from a study of cytomegalovirus exposure and HLA in healthy donors. Points from the study as a whole: TCR beta sequences reportedly predicted most subjects' HLA-A and HLA-B alleles accurately.

Amplification used 60 Vbeta primers and 13 Jbeta primers. Original methodology: Unique TCR beta chains numbered around 75 million in a later analysis, with roughly 11 million shared. Here immunoSEQ multiplex PCR was the method, and the copy in TCRdb shows in-frame clones only, minus some. The V and J calls and clone size are taken from that table; D and trimming were inferred from the DNA. The sample holds around 100,000 clones; 78% are singletons and the top ten take 4.1%. Germline V CDR1 and CDR2: SGHTA, FQGNSA. CDR3 size: 19 residues. The ends lost 2 bases at V and 0 bases at J; junction bases unmatched: 13.

This TCR came from a woman in her forties in good health and CMV-seropositive. This rearrangement joins TRBV7-2 to TRBJ2-1; 7 bases are a match to TRBD2. The sequencing input was PBMCs. The CDR3 nucleotides are TGTGCCAGCAGCTTAAGTGGGAGGGGACGAGCAGGCTCCTACAATGAGCAGTTCTTC. It encodes CASSLSGRGRAGSYNEQFF.